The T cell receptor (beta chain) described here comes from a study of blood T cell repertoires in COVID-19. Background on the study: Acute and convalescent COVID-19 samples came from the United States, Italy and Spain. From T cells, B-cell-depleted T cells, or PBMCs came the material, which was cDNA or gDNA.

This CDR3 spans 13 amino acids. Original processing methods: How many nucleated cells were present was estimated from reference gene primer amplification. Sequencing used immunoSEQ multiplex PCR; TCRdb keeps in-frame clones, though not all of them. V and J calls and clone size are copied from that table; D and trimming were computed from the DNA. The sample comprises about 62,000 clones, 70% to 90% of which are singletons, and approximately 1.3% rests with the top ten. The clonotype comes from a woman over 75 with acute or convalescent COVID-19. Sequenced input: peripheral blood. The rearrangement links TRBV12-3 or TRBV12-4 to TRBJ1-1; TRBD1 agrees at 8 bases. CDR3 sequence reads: CADREMWNTEAFF. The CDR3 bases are TGTGCGGACAGGGAGATGTGGAACACTGAAGCTTTCTTT.